This T cell receptor (beta chain) was retrieved from a study of T cell changes during pregnancy in multiple sclerosis. Assay: immunoSEQ multiplex PCR; the TCRdb copy retains only in-frame clones and omits some. In the table there are about 66,000 clones, 91% of which are singletons. The germline CDR1 and CDR2 sequences are SEHNR and FQNEAQ (reference sequence). V lost 1 base to trimming and J lost 0 bases; unmatched junction nucleotides: 9. This CDR3 has 18 residues. This TCR derives from a female donor with multiple sclerosis, enrolled in a pregnancy study. The gene calls are TRBV7-9 and TRBJ2-3; 8 bases align to TRBD1. The starting material was CD8+ T cells from peripheral blood mononuclear cells, obtained before pregnancy. CDR3 sequence (DNA): TGTGCCAGCAGCTTAGATCAGGGGGCGGGACTCAGCACAGATACGCAGTATTTT. It translates to CASSLDQGAGLSTDTQYF.